This TCR beta chain was profiled in a study of cytotoxic CD8 clonotypes in ibrutinib-treated CLL. Study-level information: Partial response was seen in some 24 patients and complete response in 2; after median about six years, about 14 stayed remitted, about 12 progressed. The study's findings and limits: Rare overall, public clonotypes shrank or held steady under therapy.

As input for TCR beta libraries, around 2 micrograms of genomic DNA came from cryopreserved PBMCs. The V gene's germline CDR1 is MNHEY and CDR2 SVGAGI. The CDR3 covers 14 residues. The V and J ends lost 2 bases and 7 bases respectively, with 14 bases between them. Worth noting for this clone: No antigen is known for it.

Measured with immunoSEQ multiplex PCR; TCRdb has only the in-frame clones, and not every one. The sample yields 250,000 to 350,000 clones, approximately 76% seen once. This material consisted of PBMCs, taken at disease progression, from a patient treated with ibrutinib. The chain uses TRBV6-5 and TRBJ1-1, with a possible D match to TRBD1 (5 bases). This TCR came from a human donor with chronic lymphocytic leukemia. CDR3 in DNA: TGTGCCAGCAGTTACGCCCCTTCCAGGGTTGAAGCTTTCTTT. As protein: CASSYAPSRVEAFF.